One sample yielded the 8 T cell receptor beta chains listed below, sequenced in a study of cytomegalovirus exposure and HLA in healthy donors. PCR amplification relied on 60 Vbeta primers (plus 13 Jbeta primers). Libraries were prepared by immunoSEQ multiplex PCR; TCRdb keeps only in-frame clonotypes and omits some of them. The table shows 80,000 to 100,000 clones, with 70% to 80% occurring only once. The sequencing input was PBMCs. The receptors shown here come from a man between 25 and 39 years old in good health and CMV-seropositive.

CDR3 region: CASSLEANRGEAFF. CDR3 nucleotide sequence: TGCGCCAGCAGCTTGGAGGCAAACAGGGGGGAAGCTTTCTTT. The chain links TRBV5-1 to TRBJ1-1; 8 nucleotides line up with TRBD1. The CDR3 has 14 residues. The germline V gene has CDR1 SGHRS and CDR2 YFSETQ. V was pared by 0 bases and J by 8 bases, with 6 bases of the junction left unmatched. Combining the CDR3 with reference TRBV5-1 and TRBJ1-1 gives the whole variable domain KAGVTQTPRYLIKTRGQQVTLSCSPISGHRSVSWYQQTPGQGLQFLFEYFSETQRNKGNFPGRFSGRQFSNSRSEMNVSTLELGDSALYLCASSLEANRGEAFFGQGTRLTVV.

This sequence joins TRBV6-6 and TRBJ1-2; tentatively, D is TRBD1 (6 bases). The V gene's germline CDR1 is MNHNY and CDR2 SVGAGI (reference sequence). V was clipped by 4 bases and J by 4 bases, with 10 bases between them. This CDR3 contains 13 residues. This CDR3 reads CASSWGGAYGYTF. Here the CDR3 DNA reads TGTGCCAGCAGTTGGGGGGGGGCCTATGGCTACACCTTC.

The gene calls are TRBV4-2 and TRBJ2-5; 11 nucleotides line up with TRBD2. The germline V gene has CDR1 LGHNA and CDR2 YNFKEQ. The CDR3 covers 17 residues. With V trimmed by 4 bases and J by 11 bases, 18 bases remained unmatched. CDR3 protein: CASSRSMTSGDPYAQYF. As DNA, the CDR3 is TGTGCCAGCAGCCGATCCATGACTAGCGGGGATCCCTACGCGCAGTACTTC.

This sequence joins TRBV6-5 and TRBJ2-7, with TRBD2 as a possible D gene (5 bases). This CDR3 region has 10 residues. Germline CDR1 reads MNHEY; CDR2 reads SVGAGI. V was shortened by 8 bases and J by 5 bases, with 7 bases between the two germline ends. The CDR3 DNA is TGTGCCAGCGGGAGCCACGAGCAGTACTTC. Protein: CASGSHEQYF.

The J gene is TRBJ1-5, the V gene TRBV2; tentative D call: TRBD1 (6 bases). In germline, CDR1 is SNHLY, CDR2 FYNNEI. The CDR3 loop spans 14 amino acids. V was shortened by 6 bases and J by 0 bases, with 9 bases between the two germline ends. The CDR3 region is CASRQGHSNQPQHF. The CDR3 nucleotides are TGTGCCAGCAGGCAGGGGCATAGCAATCAGCCCCAGCATTTT. The whole variable domain, remainder taken from reference TRBV2 and TRBJ1-5, is EPEVTQTPSHQVTQMGQEVILRCVPISNHLYFYWYRQILGQKVEFLVSFYNNEISEKSEIFDDQFSVERPDGSNFTLKIRSTKLEDSAMYFCASRQGHSNQPQHFGDGTRLSIL.

In regard to this clone: A read error may account for a junction end that differs from germline. This chain links TRBV4-2 with TRBJ1-5; a weak D match, TRBD1 (6 bases). The length of the CDR3 is 17 residues. Germline CDR1 is LGHNA and CDR2 is YNFKEQ. The CDR3 region is CASSQGTAGFSNQPQNF. In DNA form, the CDR3 reads TGTGCCAGCAGCCAAGGGACAGCGGGATTTAGCAATCAGCCCCAGAATTTT.

This rearrangement joins TRBV11-3 to TRBJ1-5, with 10 bases fitting TRBD1. Unmatched junction bases numbered 10, after V lost 5 bases and J lost 0 bases. The CDR3 spans 18 residues. Germline CDR1 SGHNT, CDR2 YENEEA. The CDR3 region is CASSLGQGGGNSNQPQHF. CDR3 coding DNA: TGTGCCAGCAGCCTAGGACAGGGGGGGGGAAATAGCAATCAGCCCCAGCATTTT.

This clone was found a few times. The rearrangement links TRBV5-6 to TRBJ2-7, with TRBD2 identical over 11 bases. CDR3 length equals 14 residues. With V trimmed by 4 bases and J by 3 bases, 3 bases remained unmatched. The germline CDR1 and CDR2 sequences are SGHDT and YYEEEE. The CDR3 region is CASSPGLADYEQYF. The CDR3 bases are TGTGCCAGCAGCCCGGGACTAGCGGACTACGAGCAGTACTTC. Filled out from reference TRBV5-6 and TRBJ2-7, the complete variable domain reads DAGVTQSPTHLIKTRGQQVTLRCSPKSGHDTVSWYQQALGQGPQFIFQYYEEEERQRGNFPDRFSGHQFPNYSSELNVNALLLGDSALYLCASSPGLADYEQYFGPGTRLTVT.